The clone carrying this T cell receptor (beta chain) was seen ten or more times. Its antigen is undetermined. This specimen comes from a study of identical twins. Per the germline V gene, CDR1 is SGHTA and CDR2 is FQGTGA. V lost 0 bases and J lost 8, with 16 bases in between. The CDR3 loop spans 15 amino acids. A single record per CDR3 protein comes from TCRdb applying MiXCR to the 5' RACE reads. This table holds under 350,000 distinct CDR3 sequences, nearly 9.5% found once. Study-wide points: There was more out-of-frame TCR alpha sharing in monozygotic twins than models estimated. Out-of-frame beta chain sequences displayed weaker excess sharing between twins. Invariant MAIT and iNKT cells may have partly biased zero-insertion analyses.

These records were also assigned to another study, of yellow fever vaccine responses in identical twins. As that study records: The authors reported partly convergent, partly personalized vaccine responses in identical twins.

The J gene is TRBJ1-2, the V gene TRBV7-3; TRBD1 is a possible D gene (5 bases). This TCR was sampled from a woman younger than 30 in good health. The sample taken for sequencing was CD8+ T cells sorted from blood. As DNA, the CDR3 is TGTGCCAGCAGCTTAACTCCACCGGGGCCCAACGGCTACACCTTC. The encoded protein is CASSLTPPGPNGYTF.